The sequence of this T cell receptor (beta chain) was determined in a study of OX40 agonist ivuxolimab in advanced cancers. Germline CDR1 reads LNHDA; CDR2 reads SQIVND (reference sequence). CDR3 length: 14 residues. Trimming cost V 8 bases and J 0 bases, with 8 bases left between them. Produced via immunoSEQ multiplex PCR; TCRdb's table is partial and in-frame only. Of roughly 60,000 clones in the sample, around 86% were seen once. This clone turned up a few times. The rearrangement joins TRBV19 to TRBJ1-6; D gene uncertain. This TCR derives from an adult with an advanced solid tumor such as melanoma, head and neck, liver or kidney cancer. Sequencing was performed on CD4+ or CD8+ T cells sorted from blood, taken in a trial of the OX40 agonist ivuxolimab. Written as DNA, the CDR3 is TGTGCCAGTGCCACCAGCTCCTATAATTCACCCCTCCACTTT. Translated: CASATSSYNSPLHF.